This T cell receptor (beta chain) was found in a study of tumor-infiltrating lymphocytes in primary liver carcinoma. This clonotype is termed large. Bulk tissue was left unsorted, and RNA and DNA were co-extracted from 20-30 mg of it. Germline V CDR1 and CDR2: MNHNY, SVGAGI (reference sequence). The CDR3 runs 12 residues. V was pared by 6 bases and J by 3 bases, with 6 bases between. The authors made TCR beta cDNA from about 500 ng total RNA with a constant-region primer. Library construction for TCR beta comprised three nested multiplex PCR rounds performed with slightly modified ARM-PCR. It was with TRBV1-TRBV30 forward primers and a C-beta reverse primer that the first two PCR rounds were run, at about 9 cycles each. TCRdb called the multiplex PCR reads again in MiXCR, with one record for every CDR3 protein. Found here are approximately 23,000 distinct CDR3 sequences, around 80% of them singletons; the top ten hold 35% to 45%.

Sequenced input: liver tumor tissue from sampling region 2. Subset in this sample: tumor region T2, inferior pole. This receptor was identified in a woman in her 30s with primary liver carcinoma and hepatitis B virus infection. The chain has TRBV6-6 and TRBJ2-4; D not resolved. CDR3 sequence (DNA): TGTGCCAGCAGCCCCTTCAAAAACATTCAGTACTTC. Amino acids: CASSPFKNIQYF.